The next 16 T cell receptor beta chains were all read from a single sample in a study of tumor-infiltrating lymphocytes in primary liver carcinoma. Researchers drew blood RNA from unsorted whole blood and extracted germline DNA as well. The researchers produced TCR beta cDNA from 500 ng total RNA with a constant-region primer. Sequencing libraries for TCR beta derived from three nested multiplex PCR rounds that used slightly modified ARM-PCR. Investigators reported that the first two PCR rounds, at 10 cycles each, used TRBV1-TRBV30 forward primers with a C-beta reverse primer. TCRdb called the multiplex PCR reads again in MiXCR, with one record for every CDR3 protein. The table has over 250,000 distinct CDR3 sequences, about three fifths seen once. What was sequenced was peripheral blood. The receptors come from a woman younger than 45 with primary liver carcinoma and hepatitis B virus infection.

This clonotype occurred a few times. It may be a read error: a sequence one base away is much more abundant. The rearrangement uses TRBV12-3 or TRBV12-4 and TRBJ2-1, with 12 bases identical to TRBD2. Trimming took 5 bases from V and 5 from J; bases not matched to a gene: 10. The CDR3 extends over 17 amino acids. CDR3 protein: CASSPRCASGRDNEQFF. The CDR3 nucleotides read TGTGCCAGCAGTCCGAGATGCGCTAGCGGGAGGGACAATGAGCAGTTCTTC.

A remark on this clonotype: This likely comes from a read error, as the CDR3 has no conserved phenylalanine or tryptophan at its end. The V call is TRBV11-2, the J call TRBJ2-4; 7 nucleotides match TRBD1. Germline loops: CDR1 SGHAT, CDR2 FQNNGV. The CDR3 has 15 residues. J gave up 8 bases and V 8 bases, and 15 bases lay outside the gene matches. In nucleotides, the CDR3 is TGTGCCAGCTGCACACCGACAGGGATTGTGTACATTCAGTACTAC. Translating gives CASCTPTGIVYIQYY.

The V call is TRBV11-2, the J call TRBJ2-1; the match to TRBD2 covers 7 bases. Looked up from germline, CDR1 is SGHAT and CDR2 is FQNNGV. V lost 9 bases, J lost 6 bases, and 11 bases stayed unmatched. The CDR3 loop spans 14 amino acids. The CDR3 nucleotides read TGTGCCAGTAGCGGACTAACGGGAGGCAATGAGCAGTTCTTC. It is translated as CASSGLTGGNEQFF. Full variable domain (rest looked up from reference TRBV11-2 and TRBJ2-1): EAGVAQSPRYKIIEKRQSVAFWCNPISGHATLYWYQQILGQGPKLLIQFQNNGVVDDSQLPKDRFSAERLKGVDSTLKIQPAKLEDSAVYLCASSGLTGGNEQFFGPGTRLTVL.

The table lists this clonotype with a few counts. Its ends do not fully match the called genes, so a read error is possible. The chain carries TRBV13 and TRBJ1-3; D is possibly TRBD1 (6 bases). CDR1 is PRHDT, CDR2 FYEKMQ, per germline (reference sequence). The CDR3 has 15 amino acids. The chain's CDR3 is CASSVGGGSGNTIYF. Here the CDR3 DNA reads TGTGCCAGCAGCGTAGGGGGGGGCTCTGGAAACACCATATATTTT.

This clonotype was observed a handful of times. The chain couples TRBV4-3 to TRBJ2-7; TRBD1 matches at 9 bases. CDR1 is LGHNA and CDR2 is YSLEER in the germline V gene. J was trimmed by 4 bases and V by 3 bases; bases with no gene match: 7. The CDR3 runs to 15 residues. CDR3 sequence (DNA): TGCGCCAGCAGCCACCAGGGACAGGGAGGATACGAGCAGTACTTC. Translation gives CASSHQGQGGYEQYF.

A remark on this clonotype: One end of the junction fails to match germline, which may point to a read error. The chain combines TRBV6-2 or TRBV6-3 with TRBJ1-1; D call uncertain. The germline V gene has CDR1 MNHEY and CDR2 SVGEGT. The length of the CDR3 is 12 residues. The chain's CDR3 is CAGRDGNTEAFF. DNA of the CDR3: TGTGCCGGCAGAGACGGAAACACTGAAGCTTTCTTT.

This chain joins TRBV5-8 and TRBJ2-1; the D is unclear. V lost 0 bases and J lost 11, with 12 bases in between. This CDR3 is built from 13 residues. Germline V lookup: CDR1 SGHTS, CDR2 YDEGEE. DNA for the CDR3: TGTGCCAGCAGCTTGGGGATGGGCAGGAAGCAGTTCTTC. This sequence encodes CASSLGMGRKQFF.

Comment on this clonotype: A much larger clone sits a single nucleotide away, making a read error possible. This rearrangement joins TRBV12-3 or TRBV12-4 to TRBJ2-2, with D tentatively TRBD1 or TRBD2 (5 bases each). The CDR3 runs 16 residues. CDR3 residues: CASSLRQGSGPGDLFF. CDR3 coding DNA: TGTGCCAGCAGTTTACGGCAGGGTAGTGGGCCCGGGGACCTGTTTTTT.

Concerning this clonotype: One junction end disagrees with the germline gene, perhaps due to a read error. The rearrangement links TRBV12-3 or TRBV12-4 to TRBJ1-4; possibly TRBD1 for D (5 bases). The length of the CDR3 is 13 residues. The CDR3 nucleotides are TGTGTCAGCGCAGACAGCAATATTGAAAAACTGTTTTTT. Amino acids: CVSADSNIEKLFF.

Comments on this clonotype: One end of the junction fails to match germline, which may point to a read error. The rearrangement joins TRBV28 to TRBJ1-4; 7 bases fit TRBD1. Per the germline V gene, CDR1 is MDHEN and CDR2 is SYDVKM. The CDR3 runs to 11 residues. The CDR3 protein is CTSQGEEKLFF. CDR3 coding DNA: TGTACCAGTCAGGGGGAGGAAAAACTGTTTTTT.

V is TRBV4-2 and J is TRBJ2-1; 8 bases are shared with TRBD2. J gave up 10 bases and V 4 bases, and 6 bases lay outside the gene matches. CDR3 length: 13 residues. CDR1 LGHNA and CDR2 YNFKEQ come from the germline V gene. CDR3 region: CASSPTSGREQFF. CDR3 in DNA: TGTGCCAGCAGCCCCACTAGCGGACGGGAGCAGTTCTTC.

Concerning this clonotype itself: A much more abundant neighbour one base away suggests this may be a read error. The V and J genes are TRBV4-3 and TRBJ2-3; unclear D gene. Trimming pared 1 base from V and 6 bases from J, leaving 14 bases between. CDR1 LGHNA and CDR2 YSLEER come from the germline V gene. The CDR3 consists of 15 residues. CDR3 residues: CASSQGAELKDTQYF. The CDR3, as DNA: TGCGCCAGCAGCCAAGGCGCGGAGTTGAAGGATACGCAGTATTTT.

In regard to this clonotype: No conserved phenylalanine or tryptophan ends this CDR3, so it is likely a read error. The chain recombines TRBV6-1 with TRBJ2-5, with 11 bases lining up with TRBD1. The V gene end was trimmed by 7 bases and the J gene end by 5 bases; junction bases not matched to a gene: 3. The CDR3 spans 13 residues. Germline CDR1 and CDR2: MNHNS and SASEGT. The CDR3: CASKRTGGETQYS. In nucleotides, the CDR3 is TGTGCCAGCAAAAGGACAGGGGGCGAGACCCAGTACTCC.

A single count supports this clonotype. The CDR3 region has the DNA TGCAGCGTTGTAGATCAGCGGAGCGGACCCACAGATACGCAGTATTTT. This sequence encodes CSVVDQRSGPTDTQYF. V gene TRBV29-1 combines with J gene TRBJ2-3, with TRBD2 as a possible D gene (5 bases). CDR3 length: 16 amino acids. Germline V gene sequence: CDR1 SQVTM, CDR2 ANQGSEA. V was shortened by 4 bases and J by 2 bases, with 19 bases between the two germline ends.

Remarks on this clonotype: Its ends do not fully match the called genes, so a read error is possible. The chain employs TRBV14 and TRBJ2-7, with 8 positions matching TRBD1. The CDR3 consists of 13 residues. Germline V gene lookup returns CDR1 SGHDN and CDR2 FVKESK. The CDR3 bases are TGTGTCAGCAGCCAAGGCAGGGGGCGGGGGCAGTACTTC. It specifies CVSSQGRGRGQYF.

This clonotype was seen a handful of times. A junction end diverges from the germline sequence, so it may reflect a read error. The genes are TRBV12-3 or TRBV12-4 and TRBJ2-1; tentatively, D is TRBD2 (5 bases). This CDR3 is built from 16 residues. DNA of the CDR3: TGTGCCAGCGGTTTAGCGAAAGGGCTAGCTCGAAATGAGCAGTTCTTC. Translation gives CASGLAKGLARNEQFF.